This is a list of T cell receptor beta chains from one sample in a study of shared clonotypes between healthy human individuals. This table comes from immunoSEQ multiplex PCR, and its TCRdb copy is limited to in-frame clones, with some not included. The table lists roughly 2 million clones, less than 95% of them singletons. Specimen: naive CD8+ T cells sorted from blood. These receptors were obtained from a man aged 18 to 35 in good health. Each CDR3 is given with its conserved first and last residue. A D gene is named only where the DNA matches it firmly. Clone sizes are given selectively: once, few, many, or a class where the clone is expanded.

>TRBV5-1|TRBJ2-1|.|TRBD1
CASSLANIQGFYNEQFF
TGCGCCAGCAGCTTGGCCAATATACAGGGGTTCTACAATGAGCAGTTCTTC
>TRBV28|TRBJ2-7|.|TRBD1
CASSEGQTYEQYF
TGTGCCAGCAGCGAGGGACAGACCTACGAGCAGTACTTC
>TRBV2|TRBJ2-2|once|.
CASNPGSGTGELFF
TGTGCCAGCAACCCGGGGAGTGGCACCGGGGAGCTGTTTTTT
>TRBV7-9|TRBJ2-2|.|TRBD1
CASSLVTGVTGELFF
TGTGCCAGCAGCTTAGTTACAGGGGTAACCGGGGAGCTGTTTTTT
>TRBV5-1|TRBJ1-4|.|.
CASGLTGSLPHEKLFF
TGCGCCAGCGGCCTCACCGGCAGTCTACCCCATGAAAAACTGTTTTTT
>TRBV27|TRBJ2-1|.|.
CASSAYAPRRERDEQFF
TGTGCCAGCAGCGCTTACGCCCCAAGAAGGGAAAGAGATGAGCAGTTCTTC
>TRBV18|TRBJ2-1|.|.
CASSPWRGPYNEQFF
TGTGCCAGCTCACCCTGGAGGGGTCCCTACAATGAGCAGTTCTTC
>TRBV5-1|TRBJ2-7|.|.
CASSLEAASYEQYF
TGCGCCAGCAGCTTGGAGGCAGCTAGCTACGAGCAGTACTTC
>TRBV27|TRBJ1-5|.|.
CASSLGSSNQPQHF
TGTGCCAGCAGTTTAGGCAGTAGCAATCAGCCCCAGCATTTT
>TRBV10-1|TRBJ2-7|.|TRBD1
CASSDRESSYEQYF
TGCGCCAGCAGCGACAGGGAAAGCTCCTACGAGCAGTACTTC
>TRBV5-4|TRBJ2-7|.|.
CASSLSWGENEQYF
TGTGCCAGCAGCTTGAGTTGGGGGGAGAACGAGCAGTACTTC
>TRBV10-3|TRBJ2-5|.|.
CAISEGAAEQETQYF
TGTGCCATCAGTGAGGGGGCTGCGGAGCAAGAGACCCAGTACTTC
>TRBV18|TRBJ2-7|.|TRBD2
CASSPPGLAGYEQYF
TGTGCCAGCTCACCACCGGGACTAGCGGGGTACGAGCAGTACTTC
>TRBV9|TRBJ2-5|.|.
CASSVGAVQETQYF
TGTGCCAGCAGCGTTGGGGCGGTCCAAGAGACCCAGTACTTC
>TRBV5-1|TRBJ2-2|.|.
CASTPDIKGTGELFF
TGCGCCAGCACCCCGGACATAAAGGGAACCGGGGAGCTGTTTTTT
>TRBV10-2|TRBJ1-6|.|.
CASTPGTSSPLHF
TGCGCCAGCACCCCGGGGACGAGTTCACCCCTCCACTTT
>TRBV19|TRBJ2-1|.|.
CASSIHLDSEQFF
TGTGCCAGTAGTATCCACCTCGATAGTGAGCAGTTCTTC
>TRBV7-9|TRBJ1-3|.|.
CASSPGVGWNTIYF
TGTGCCAGCAGCCCCGGGGTCGGGTGGAACACCATATATTTT
>TRBV29-1|TRBJ2-7|.|TRBD2
CSVQSAGEGYEQYF
TGCAGCGTTCAATCAGCGGGAGAGGGCTACGAGCAGTACTTC
>TRBV5-1|TRBJ1-2|.|.
CASSPGSVGYGYTF
TGCGCCAGCAGCCCCGGATCGGTGGGCTATGGCTACACCTTC
>TRBV5-5|TRBJ1-4|.|.
CASSLEGGSEKLFF
TGTGCCAGCAGCTTGGAGGGGGGAAGTGAAAAACTGTTTTTT
>TRBV7-2|TRBJ2-3|.|TRBD2
CASSGLAGTDTQYF
TGTGCCAGCAGCGGACTAGCGGGCACAGATACGCAGTATTTT
>TRBV27|TRBJ1-2|.|.
CASTAGGMSGYTF
TGTGCCAGCACCGCGGGGGGGATGAGTGGCTACACCTTC
>TRBV2|TRBJ2-2|.|TRBD2
CASSPGLGPELFF
TGTGCCAGCAGTCCGGGACTAGGACCGGAGCTGTTTTTT
>TRBV5-1|TRBJ2-2|.|TRBD2
CASSLERGGELFF
TGCGCCAGCAGCTTGGAGCGGGGCGGGGAGCTGTTTTTT
>TRBV9|TRBJ2-2|.|.
CASSVEDTRAGELFF
TGTGCCAGCAGCGTAGAGGACACGAGGGCCGGGGAGCTGTTTTTT
>TRBV18|TRBJ1-1|.|.
CASSWTGDTEAFF
TGTGCCAGCTCATGGACTGGGGACACTGAAGCTTTCTTT
>TRBV4-3|TRBJ2-4|once|TRBD2
CASSQDRGEGRGNIQYF
TGCGCCAGCAGCCAAGATCGGGGGGAGGGCCGGGGAAACATTCAGTACTTC
>TRBV7-9|TRBJ2-2|.|TRBD2
CASSLAVSGGTGELFF
TGTGCCAGCAGCTTAGCAGTTAGCGGGGGCACCGGGGAGCTGTTTTTT
>TRBV18|TRBJ2-7|.|.
CASSPPGGSSYEQYF
TGTGCCAGCTCACCACCTGGGGGAAGTTCCTACGAGCAGTACTTC
>TRBV9|TRBJ2-3|.|TRBD2
CASSVASGGEGTDTQYF
TGTGCCAGCAGCGTCGCTAGCGGGGGGGAGGGCACAGATACGCAGTATTTT
>TRBV7-6|TRBJ2-2|.|.
CASSDTGMGELFF
TGTGCCAGCAGCGATACAGGGATGGGGGAGCTGTTTTTT
>TRBV27|TRBJ2-7|.|.
CASSDGWGYEQYF
TGTGCCAGCAGCGACGGGTGGGGATACGAGCAGTACTTC
>TRBV27|TRBJ1-2|.|.
CASSLLGGGGYTF
TGTGCCAGCAGTCTACTCGGGGGGGGCGGCTACACCTTC
>TRBV7-3|TRBJ2-3|.|.
CASSQGGDTQYF
TGTGCCAGCAGCCAGGGGGGAGATACGCAGTATTTT
>TRBV13|TRBJ1-1|.|.
CASSPGRANPEAFF
TGTGCCAGCAGCCCAGGGCGTGCAAACCCTGAAGCTTTCTTT
>TRBV28|TRBJ2-3|.|.
CASSFAGSTDTQYF
TGTGCCAGCAGTTTTGCCGGATCCACAGATACGCAGTATTTT
>TRBV30|TRBJ2-2|.|.
CAWTLGATGELFF
TGTGCCTGGACCCTTGGGGCGACCGGGGAGCTGTTTTTT
>TRBV10-3|TRBJ1-2|few|TRBD1
CAISDPPGTGAGYTF
TGTGCCATCAGTGACCCCCCGGGGACAGGGGCTGGCTACACCTTC
>TRBV4-3|TRBJ2-7|.|TRBD2
CASSQELAAVDEQYF
TGCGCCAGCAGCCAAGAACTAGCGGCGGTGGACGAGCAGTACTTC
>TRBV7-9|TRBJ2-7|.|.
CASSGDYEQYF
TGTGCCAGCAGCGGAGACTACGAGCAGTACTTC
>TRBV5-1|TRBJ2-7|.|TRBD1
CASSLAGTGTYEQYF
TGCGCCAGCAGCTTGGCCGGGACAGGGACCTACGAGCAGTACTTC
>TRBV7-9|TRBJ2-5|.|TRBD2
CASRSVLATQETQYF
TGTGCCAGCAGGAGCGTACTAGCGACCCAAGAGACCCAGTACTTC
>TRBV2|TRBJ1-5|.|TRBD1
CASSIGTDSNQPQHF
TGTGCCAGCTCCATAGGGACAGATAGCAATCAGCCCCAGCATTTT
>TRBV6-5|TRBJ2-3|.|.
CASRMKGGADTQYF
TGTGCCAGCAGGATGAAGGGGGGTGCGGATACGCAGTATTTT
>TRBV2|TRBJ2-2|.|TRBD1
CASSGQGAQITGELFF
TGTGCCAGCAGTGGACAGGGGGCGCAAATTACCGGGGAGCTGTTTTTT
>TRBV6-5|TRBJ2-1|.|.
CASSPRAVSYNEQFF
TGTGCCAGCAGTCCAAGAGCCGTCTCCTACAATGAGCAGTTCTTC
>TRBV4-1|TRBJ1-6|.|.
CASSHPGQNPDSPLHF
TGCGCCAGCAGCCACCCCGGGCAGAACCCTGATTCACCCCTCCACTTT
>TRBV9|TRBJ2-1|.|.
CASSETSSSYNEQFF
TGTGCCAGCAGCGAGACCTCGAGCTCCTACAATGAGCAGTTCTTC
>TRBV5-4|TRBJ2-1|.|TRBD2
CASSRTSGYNEQFF
TGTGCCAGCAGCCGGACTAGCGGCTACAATGAGCAGTTCTTC
>TRBV19|TRBJ2-7|.|.
CASSASGSVYEQYF
TGTGCCAGTAGTGCATCAGGCTCTGTCTACGAGCAGTACTTC
>TRBV15|TRBJ2-5|once|TRBD2
CATRERGAQETQYF
TGTGCCACGAGGGAGCGGGGGGCACAAGAGACCCAGTACTTC
>TRBV4-3|TRBJ2-1|.|.
CASSQVAVDEQFF
TGCGCCAGCAGCCAAGTCGCGGTGGATGAGCAGTTCTTC
>TRBV27|TRBJ2-5|.|TRBD1
CASSFGTGRAQYF
TGTGCCAGCAGTTTTGGGACAGGTAGGGCCCAGTACTTC
>TRBV11-2|TRBJ1-2|.|.
CASSYLGDTYYGYTF
TGTGCCAGCAGCTACCTCGGGGACACTTACTATGGCTACACCTTC
>TRBV5-1|TRBJ2-1|.|TRBD2
CASSLIGLAGGSSYNEQFF
TGCGCCAGCAGCTTGATCGGACTAGCGGGAGGAAGCTCCTACAATGAGCAGTTCTTC
>TRBV7-9|TRBJ2-3|.|TRBD2
CASSGPLSSGGTDTQYF
TGTGCCAGCAGTGGACCTCTATCCAGCGGGGGGACAGATACGCAGTATTTT
>TRBV4-1|TRBJ2-2|.|.
CASSPGRDTGELFF
TGCGCCAGCAGCCCTGGGCGGGACACCGGGGAGCTGTTTTTT
>TRBV9|TRBJ1-3|.|.
CASSVAGKKFYLYSGNTIYF
TGTGCCAGCAGCGTAGCCGGGAAAAAGTTTTACCTTTACTCTGGAAACACCATATATTTT
>TRBV7-8|TRBJ2-5|.|TRBD2
CASSFGEGPSSNF
TGTGCCAGCAGCTTTGGGGAGGGACCCTCTTCGAACTTC